These 22 T cell receptor beta chains were all obtained from the same sample, sequenced in a study of blood T cell repertoires in COVID-19. Some clones are missing from TCRdb's copy, which holds only in-frame ones; the method was immunoSEQ multiplex PCR. The sample records a few hundred thousand clones, 86% being singletons. The source material was PBMCs or T cells enriched from blood (not recorded which). The receptor set was obtained from a woman in her twenties or thirties who had been exposed to COVID-19.

This sequence joins TRBV25-1 and TRBJ1-6; TRBD1 aligns across 8 bases. The germline gives CDR1 MGHDK, CDR2 SYGVNS. CDR3 length: 15 residues. Trimming removed 2 bases from V and 5 bases from J; junction bases left unmatched: 2. The CDR3, as DNA: TGTGCCAGCAGTGAAAGGGACAGGAATAATTCACCCCTCCACTTT. Residues: CASSERDRNNSPLHF.

Written as DNA, the CDR3 is TGCAGTGCTAGTGAGGGAGCCACTGAAGCTTTCTTT. Translated, it gives CSASEGATEAFF. The genes are TRBV20-1 and TRBJ1-1, with unresolved D. Germline loops: CDR1 DFQATT, CDR2 SNEGSKA (reference sequence). The length of the CDR3 is 12 residues. The V end was cut by 3 bases, the J end by 4 bases, with 9 bases between.

The chain joins TRBV2 to TRBJ1-2, with a weak D call TRBD1 (5 bases). Germline-derived CDR1 and CDR2 are SNHLY and FYNNEI. The V gene lost 0 bases and the J gene lost 4 bases, with 9 bases spanning the gap. The CDR3 is 14 residues long. CDR3 sequence (DNA): TGTGCCAGCAGTGAAGCTACAGGAATCTATGGCTACACCTTC. Protein: CASSEATGIYGYTF.

The V and J genes are TRBV5-1 and TRBJ2-7; D is unclear. There are 16 residues in the CDR3. Per germline, CDR1 SGHRS and CDR2 YFSETQ. Trimming removed 2 bases at V and 4 bases at J, with 19 bases between. The CDR3 sequence: CASSFSSYPVSYEQYF. In nucleotides, the CDR3 is TGCGCCAGCAGCTTTTCCTCATACCCGGTTAGTTACGAGCAGTACTTC. Complete variable domain (other parts from reference TRBV5-1 and TRBJ2-7): KAGVTQTPRYLIKTRGQQVTLSCSPISGHRSVSWYQQTPGQGLQFLFEYFSETQRNKGNFPGRFSGRQFSNSRSEMNVSTLELGDSALYLCASSFSSYPVSYEQYFGPGTRLTVT.

This clone came up once. The chain combines TRBV7-8 with TRBJ2-5; TRBD2 aligns across 10 bases. From germline, CDR1 is SGHVS and CDR2 FQNEAQ. CDR3 size: 18 residues. V dropped 2 bases and J dropped 4; count of bases not matched to a gene: 13. In nucleotides, the CDR3 is TGTGCCAGCAGCTTAATTGGGTCTAGCGGGGGTAGGGGAGAGACCCAGTACTTC. It specifies CASSLIGSSGGRGETQYF.

The chain is built from TRBV19 and TRBJ1-5; D is unresolved. The CDR3 runs 14 residues. Per the germline V gene, CDR1 is LNHDA and CDR2 is SQIVND (reference sequence). V lost 3 bases and J lost 6, with 12 bases in between. The CDR3 region is CASSIVTVSQPQHF. The DNA of the CDR3 is TGTGCCAGTAGTATCGTTACAGTCAGTCAGCCCCAGCATTTT. Supplemented by reference TRBV19 and TRBJ1-5, the full variable domain reads DGGITQSPKYLFRKEGQNVTLSCEQNLNHDAMYWYRQDPGQGLRLIYYSQIVNDFQKGDIAEGYSVSREKKESFPLTVTSAQKNPTAFYLCASSIVTVSQPQHFGDGTRLSIL.

The rearrangement joins TRBV3-1 (or the pseudogene TRBV3-2) to TRBJ1-1, with D tentatively TRBD1 (5 bases). In germline, CDR1 is LGHDT, CDR2 YNNKEL (reference sequence). The ends were cut back, 2 bases at V and 6 bases at J, with 13 bases in the middle. CDR3 length: 14 residues. Here the CDR3 reads CASSQIPRGAEAFF. CDR3 DNA sequence: TGTGCCAGCAGCCAAATCCCCCGGGGGGCTGAAGCTTTCTTT.

The chain is built from TRBV27 and TRBJ2-7; TRBD1 agrees at 7 bases. Looked up from germline, CDR1 is MNHEY and CDR2 is SMNVEV (reference sequence). V lost 8 bases, J lost 3 bases, and 7 bases stayed unmatched. The CDR3 covers 13 residues. The CDR3 reads CASRMGQSYEQYF. The CDR3 DNA sequence: TGTGCCAGCCGAATGGGACAGAGCTACGAGCAGTACTTC.

This rearrangement joins TRBV6-4 to TRBJ2-3; perhaps TRBD1 as D (6 bases). Trimming took 3 bases from V and 1 from J, leaving 11 bases between them. The length of the CDR3 is 15 residues. Germline V gene sequence: CDR1 MRHNA, CDR2 SNTAGT. The CDR3 DNA is TGTGCCAGCAGTGAGCAGGGGTTGGGCACAGATACGCAGTATTTT. Translating it yields CASSEQGLGTDTQYF.

This CDR3 reads CASSTLAGEADTQYF. The CDR3 DNA reads as TGTGCCAGCTCCACACTAGCGGGGGAAGCAGATACGCAGTATTTT. The chain is built from TRBV18 and TRBJ2-3, with 11 bases identical to TRBD2. This CDR3 region has 15 residues. The germline V gene has CDR1 KGHSH and CDR2 LQKENI. Trimming cost V 6 bases and J 4 bases; bases outside gene matches: 6. The full variable domain, its missing parts supplied by reference TRBV18 and TRBJ2-3, is NAGVMQNPRHLVRRRGQEARLRCSPMKGHSHVYWYRQLPEEGLKFMVYLQKENIIDESGMPKERFSAEFPKEGPSILRIQQVVRGDSAAYFCASSTLAGEADTQYFGPGTRLTVL.

CDR3 coding DNA: TGTGCCAGCTCTCCCGGACTAGCGGAAGAGACCCAGTACTTC. Encoded protein: CASSPGLAEETQYF. The chain employs TRBV18 and TRBJ2-5, with 10 bases matching TRBD2. The CDR3 loop spans 14 amino acids. Germline-derived CDR1 and CDR2 are KGHSH and LQKENI. Unmatched junction bases numbered 4, after V lost 6 bases and J lost 3 bases. The whole variable domain, filled in from reference TRBV18 and TRBJ2-5, reads NAGVMQNPRHLVRRRGQEARLRCSPMKGHSHVYWYRQLPEEGLKFMVYLQKENIIDESGMPKERFSAEFPKEGPSILRIQQVVRGDSAAYFCASSPGLAEETQYFGPGTRLLVL.

This chain links TRBV11-2 with TRBJ1-3; D call uncertain. Germline V CDR1 and CDR2: SGHAT, FQNNGV. CDR3 length equals 14 residues. V dropped 6 bases and J dropped 9 bases, with 18 bases sitting between them. CDR3 residues: CASRFTPVALTIYF. Written as DNA, the CDR3 is TGTGCCAGCAGATTCACCCCTGTAGCCCTCACCATATATTTT.

The chain couples TRBV11-2 to TRBJ2-7, with D possibly TRBD1 on 5 matching bases. V dropped 5 bases and J dropped 4 bases, with 15 bases sitting between them. Germline V lookup: CDR1 SGHAT, CDR2 FQNNGV. The CDR3 consists of 14 residues. This CDR3 reads CASSHLQGRYEQYF. Written as DNA, the CDR3 is TGTGCCAGCAGCCATCTCCAGGGAAGGTACGAGCAGTACTTC.

The chain uses TRBV16 and TRBJ1-3; D not certain. The germline CDR1 and CDR2 sequences are KGHSY and FQNENV. The CDR3 loop spans 14 amino acids. Between the trimmed V and J ends, which lost 7 bases and 4 bases, there was a span of 14 bases. The CDR3 nucleotides are TGTGCCAGCAAGAACTCTGAGCGAGGAAACACCATATATTTT. Its protein product is CASKNSERGNTIYF.

This clone has just a few counts. The V call is TRBV11-2, the J call TRBJ1-5; no firm D call. Germline-derived CDR1 and CDR2 are SGHAT and FQNNGV. The CDR3 totals 13 residues. Trimming took 1 base from V and 5 from J, leaving 6 bases between them. CDR3 residues: CASSLVADQPQHF. The CDR3 DNA is TGTGCCAGCAGCTTAGTGGCAGATCAGCCCCAGCATTTT.

This clone has more than one count but fewer than ten. The rearrangement links TRBV5-1 to TRBJ1-1; D remains unclear. CDR1 and CDR2 (germline): SGHRS, YFSETQ. The ends were cut back, 1 base at V and 0 bases at J, with 13 bases in the middle. The CDR3 consists of 16 residues. CDR3 sequence reads: CASSLSGTSMNTEAFF. CDR3 bases: TGCGCCAGCAGCTTGTCGGGAACCTCAATGAACACTGAAGCTTTCTTT.

V and J are TRBV7-2 and TRBJ2-7, with TRBD1 matching 10 bases. The V segment lost 1 base and the J segment 6 bases; nucleotides outside the gene matches: 3. Germline V gene sequence: CDR1 SGHTA, CDR2 FQGNSA. This CDR3 spans 14 amino acids. Written as DNA, the CDR3 is TGTGCCAGCAGCTTAGGACAGGGGGCGTTCGAGCAGTACTTC. Translating gives CASSLGQGAFEQYF.

In DNA, the CDR3 is TGTGCCAGCAGTCACTCAGGCGGGGAAGTGACCTACGAGCAGTACTTC. Amino acids: CASSHSGGEVTYEQYF. This rearrangement joins TRBV27 to TRBJ2-7, with D perhaps matching TRBD2 (6 bases). The CDR3 sequence is 16 residues long. With 5 bases removed from V and 2 bases from J, the gap between germline ends came to 19 bases. Germline CDR1 reads MNHEY; CDR2 reads SMNVEV (reference sequence).

V usage is TRBV13 and J usage is TRBJ2-1, with 7 positions matching TRBD1. Germline CDR1 reads PRHDT; CDR2 reads FYEKMQ (reference sequence). CDR3 length: 14 amino acids. Trimming removed 7 bases from V and 1 base from J; junction bases left unmatched: 4. CDR3 protein: CASTPDRSYNEQFF. The CDR3, as DNA: TGTGCCAGCACTCCGGACAGGTCCTACAATGAGCAGTTCTTC.

V and J are TRBV9 and TRBJ1-6; 7 nucleotides match TRBD1. Germline V gives CDR1 SGDLS, CDR2 YYNGEE. The CDR3 runs 18 residues. V trimming: 3 bases; J trimming: 6 bases; junction bases outside the gene matches: 15. This chain's CDR3 is CASSAGTDPRLGNSPLHF. The CDR3 bases are TGTGCCAGCAGCGCCGGGACAGATCCCCGGTTGGGTAATTCACCCCTCCACTTT.

This clone was observed a single time. The rearrangement uses TRBV11-2 and TRBJ2-2; D perhaps matches TRBD2 (5 bases). Trimming shortened V by 5 bases and J by 7 bases, and 14 bases separated the two germline ends. Per germline, CDR1 SGHAT and CDR2 FQNNGV. CDR3 length: 14 amino acids. CDR3 in DNA: TGTGCCAGCAGCCCCGGTCTAGAGGGCGGGGAGCTGTTTTTT. This encodes CASSPGLEGGELFF.

The chain is built from TRBV29-1 and TRBJ1-1, with 7 bases identical to TRBD1. CDR1 is SQVTM and CDR2 is ANQGSEA in the germline V gene. V trimming: 4 bases; J trimming: 5 bases; junction bases outside the gene matches: 4. The CDR3 is 12 amino acids. This CDR3 reads CSVGQGLTEAFF. CDR3 nucleotide sequence: TGCAGCGTTGGACAGGGATTAACTGAAGCTTTCTTT.